The 30 T cell receptor beta chains given below trace back to one sample, sequenced in a study of T cells in Graves' hyperthyroidism and ophthalmopathy. Amplification of TCR beta CDR3 regions used RNA as the template. The HTBI primer set was used in a first-round RT-PCR of the TCR CDR3. TCRdb processed the multiplex PCR reads anew with MiXCR; each CDR3 protein has one entry. The repertoire holds hundreds of thousands of distinct CDR3 sequences, with 11% to 15% as singletons. The source material was blood. The source is a woman in her thirties with Graves' hyperthyroidism that later progressed to Graves' ophthalmopathy.

About this clonotype itself: With a much larger clone just one base away, this may be a read error. The chain joins TRBV12-5 to TRBJ2-3, with TRBD1 matching over 12 bases. Germline CDR1 LGHNT, CDR2 FRNRAP. Trimming cost V 6 bases and J 4 bases; bases outside gene matches: 5. This CDR3 spans 15 amino acids. CDR3: CASGGGQGAADTQYF. The CDR3 region has the DNA TGTGCTAGTGGAGGGGGACAGGGGGCCGCAGATACGCAGTATTTT.

The sample holds many counts of this clonotype. The rearrangement joins TRBV12-3 or TRBV12-4 to TRBJ1-1, with D unresolved. The germline V and J ends were trimmed by 3 bases and 2 bases, with 7 bases remaining between them. The CDR3 contains 13 residues. CDR3 in amino acids: CASSLWANTEAFF. The CDR3 nucleotides read TGTGCCAGCAGTTTGTGGGCTAACACTGAAGCTTTCTTT.

This clonotype appeared many times. J is TRBJ2-7 and V is TRBV12-3 or TRBV12-4, with D perhaps TRBD1 or TRBD2 (6 bases each). The V gene lost 1 base and the J gene lost 4 bases, with 23 bases spanning the gap. The CDR3 loop spans 18 amino acids. The CDR3 nucleotides read TGTGCCAGCAGTTTAGTAGGGGGAGGAGGGCCCTTTAGTTACGAGCAGTACTTC. It specifies CASSLVGGGGPFSYEQYF.

The chain joins TRBV5-1 to TRBJ2-1; D gene unclear. Trimming took 1 base from V and 1 from J, leaving 15 bases between them. Germline values: CDR1 SGHRS, CDR2 YFSETQ. The CDR3 spans 17 residues. The DNA for the CDR3 is TGCGCCAGCAGCTTGACTATCGACACCCCATCCTACAATGAGCAGTTCTTC. Protein sequence: CASSLTIDTPSYNEQFF.

This clonotype showed up many times. One junction end disagrees with the germline gene, perhaps due to a read error. The chain uses TRBV7-7 and TRBJ2-2; the D gene is possibly TRBD1 (6 bases). The CDR3 runs to 13 residues. Germline CDR1 and CDR2: SSHAT and FNYEAQ (reference sequence). The CDR3 here is CASRSQGTGELFF. The DNA of the CDR3 is TGTGCTAGCAGGTCACAGGGCACCGGGGAGCTGTTTTTT.

This clonotype was seen a handful of times. The final CDR3 position lacks the conserved phenylalanine or tryptophan, pointing to a likely read error. This sequence joins TRBV19 and TRBJ2-7; 8 bases map to TRBD1. The CDR3 covers 15 residues. The germline gives CDR1 LNHDA, CDR2 SQIVND (reference sequence). J lost 3 bases, V lost 5 bases, and 9 bases had no gene match. The CDR3 sequence: CASSLFGDRSYEQYL. The CDR3 DNA sequence: TGTGCCAGTAGTCTCTTTGGGGACAGGAGCTACGAGCAGTACCTC.

This clonotype was recorded many times. This chain joins TRBV27 and TRBJ2-3; D is uncertain. From germline, CDR1 is MNHEY and CDR2 SMNVEV (reference sequence). Between the trimmed V and J ends, which lost 6 bases and 2 bases, there was a span of 9 bases. The CDR3 loop spans 13 amino acids. DNA of the CDR3: TGTGCCAGCAGAGTGAGCCCCACAGATACGCAGTATTTT. Encoded protein: CASRVSPTDTQYF.

This clonotype was counted many times. CDR3 protein: CASSFDPGGHTEAFF. CDR3 DNA sequence: TGTGCCAGCAGTTTCGACCCAGGGGGCCACACTGAAGCTTTCTTT. J is TRBJ1-1 and V is TRBV28; 8 positions agree with TRBD1. This CDR3 has 15 residues. Germline V gene data show CDR1 as MDHEN and CDR2 as SYDVKM. J gave up 3 bases and V 3 bases, and 6 bases lay outside the gene matches. The full variable domain, in which reference TRBV28 and TRBJ1-1 provide the parts outside the CDR3, is DVKVTQSSRYLVKRTGEKVFLECVQDMDHENMFWYRQDPGLGLRLIYFSYDVKMKEKGDIPEGYSVSREKKERFSLILESASTNQTSMYLCASSFDPGGHTEAFFGQGTRLTVV.

This chain joins TRBV6-1 and TRBJ1-2; the D is unclear. Germline V gene lookup returns CDR1 MNHNS and CDR2 SASEGT. The CDR3 contains 13 residues. V dropped 7 bases and J dropped 6 bases, with 15 bases sitting between them. For the CDR3, the DNA is TGTGCCAGCACCCACAGTAGAGGGAATGGCTACACCTTC. Translating gives CASTHSRGNGYTF.

This clonotype was counted many times. The chain is built from TRBV27 and TRBJ2-5; 8 bases are a match to TRBD2. The ends lost 5 bases at V and 3 bases at J; junction bases unmatched: 8. CDR1 is MNHEY, CDR2 SMNVEV, per germline (reference sequence). The CDR3 runs to 15 residues. The CDR3 nucleotides are TGTGCCAGCAGTCCGAGCGGGAGAGGTGAAGAGACCCAGTACTTC. Translated: CASSPSGRGEETQYF.

This clonotype was detected ten times or more. The chain links TRBV6-1 to TRBJ1-6; D may be TRBD1 (6 bases). The germline gives CDR1 MNHNS, CDR2 SASEGT. The CDR3 covers 14 residues. Trimming removed 4 bases from V and 10 bases from J, with 14 bases in between. DNA for the CDR3: TGTGCCAGCAGTGGACAGGCGGCCGAATCACCCCTCCACTTT. Translating it yields CASSGQAAESPLHF.

This clonotype occurred many times. This rearrangement joins TRBV7-2 to TRBJ1-3; unclear D gene. CDR1 and CDR2 (germline): SGHTA, FQGNSA. V gave up 0 bases and J gave up 0 bases, with 12 bases separating them. The CDR3 covers 17 residues. CDR3 loop: CASSLAPLSNSGNTIYF. The CDR3 bases are TGTGCCAGCAGCTTAGCTCCACTGAGCAACTCTGGAAACACCATATATTTT.

In its sample, this clonotype was seen many times. The rearrangement joins TRBV7-2 to TRBJ2-7; TRBD2 is a possible D gene (5 bases). CDR3 length: 14 amino acids. Trimming pared 5 bases from V and 1 base from J, leaving 12 bases between. Germline loops: CDR1 SGHTA, CDR2 FQGNSA. The CDR3 DNA sequence: TGTGCCAGCAGCCCAAAACCGGGATCCTACGAGCAGTACTTC. As protein: CASSPKPGSYEQYF.

This clonotype was seen many times. DNA of the CDR3: TGTGCCAGCAGTTACCTCAGGGCTGAAAAACTGTTTTTT. It yields the protein CASSYLRAEKLFF. The V call is TRBV6-5, the J call TRBJ1-4; weak D call: TRBD1 (5 bases). CDR1 MNHEY and CDR2 SVGAGI come from the germline V gene. V was cut by 2 bases and J by 7 bases, with 8 bases left in between. The CDR3 spans 13 residues.

Many counts were recorded for this clonotype. This chain links TRBV7-9 with TRBJ2-1; 13 bases align to TRBD2. This CDR3 is built from 14 residues. Germline V CDR1 and CDR2: SEHNR, FQNEAQ (reference sequence). The J segment lost 10 bases and the V segment lost 1 base, leaving 1 base of the junction unmatched. Here the CDR3 reads CASSLGLAGGEQFF. CDR3 DNA sequence: TGTGCCAGCAGCTTAGGACTAGCGGGAGGCGAGCAGTTCTTC.

This clonotype was recorded many times. This rearrangement joins TRBV29-1 to TRBJ2-2, with TRBD2 as a possible D gene (5 bases). This CDR3 region has 15 residues. Germline loops: CDR1 SQVTM, CDR2 ANQGSEA. V shed 1 base and J shed 6 bases, with 15 bases lying between them. The CDR3 DNA reads TGCAGCGTTGAAGGGGGAAGGGAGAGGCCCGGGGAGCTGTTTTTT. Its translation: CSVEGGRERPGELFF.

Notes on this clonotype: A much larger clone is a single base away; this may be a read error. The rearrangement joins TRBV7-9 to TRBJ1-4; 11 bases align to TRBD1. The CDR3 has 15 amino acids. CDR1 and CDR2 from the germline V gene are SEHNR and FQNEAQ (reference sequence). The junction had 6 bases not matched to a gene; V was cut back by 5 bases and J by 7 bases. CDR3: CASSPTGQGGEKLFF. The CDR3 DNA reads as TGTGCCAGCAGCCCGACGGGACAGGGGGGTGAAAAACTGTTTTTT.

This clonotype came up many times. The chain has TRBV25-1 and TRBJ2-7; TRBD1 or TRBD2 may be the D gene (5 bases each). CDR1 is MGHDK, CDR2 SYGVNS, per germline. The length of the CDR3 is 15 residues. V gave up 3 bases and J gave up 4 bases, with 16 bases separating them. CDR3 in amino acids: CASSDYRDGSYEQYF. The CDR3 DNA follows: TGTGCCAGCAGTGATTACCGGGACGGCTCGTACGAGCAGTACTTC.

This clonotype showed up many times. The chain recombines TRBV10-3 with TRBJ2-7, with 11 nucleotides matching TRBD2. Germline V gene lookup returns CDR1 ENHRY and CDR2 SYGVKD. The CDR3 sequence is 15 residues long. The J segment lost 5 bases and the V segment lost 2 bases, leaving 5 bases of the junction unmatched. DNA for the CDR3: TGTGCCATCAGTGAGGCTAGCGGGAGGTCCCACGAGCAGTACTTC. Translated: CAISEASGRSHEQYF.

The J gene is TRBJ2-3, the V gene TRBV6-2 or TRBV6-3; the match to TRBD2 covers 10 bases. The ends lost 6 bases at V and 6 bases at J; junction bases unmatched: 9. The germline V gene has CDR1 MNHEY and CDR2 SVGEGT. CDR3 length: 15 amino acids. As DNA, the CDR3 is TGTGCCAGCAGCCGCCGGACTAGCGGAGCGGATACGCAGTATTTT. Residues: CASSRRTSGADTQYF.

This clonotype was observed many times. The V call is TRBV10-3, the J call TRBJ2-7, with 11 bases matching TRBD2. The CDR3 has 14 residues. V gave up 3 bases and J gave up 7 bases; unmatched junction bases: 5. Germline values: CDR1 ENHRY, CDR2 SYGVKD. CDR3 nucleotide sequence: TGTGCCATCAGTGATAGCGGGAGGGCGGGGGAGCAGTACTTC. This translates into CAISDSGRAGEQYF.

A few counts support this clonotype. The V and J genes are TRBV30 and TRBJ2-2; TRBD2 matches at 8 bases. This CDR3 has 22 residues. Germline lookup yields CDR1 GTSNPN and CDR2 SVGIG (reference sequence). With 0 bases clipped from V and 0 bases from J, the junction kept 21 bases outside the gene matches. CDR3 in amino acids: CAWSVDRGMGLPGGPNTGELFF. In nucleotides, the CDR3 is TGTGCCTGGAGTGTAGACCGGGGGATGGGGTTACCGGGAGGGCCGAACACCGGGGAGCTGTTTTTT.

This clonotype was observed at least ten times. The chain links TRBV20-1 to TRBJ2-1, with 8 bases aligning to TRBD1. This CDR3 is built from 13 residues. The J segment lost 6 bases and the V segment lost 6 bases, leaving 7 bases of the junction unmatched. Germline V gene sequence: CDR1 DFQATT, CDR2 SNEGSKA (reference sequence). CDR3 DNA sequence: TGCAGTGCCAGGGGGCAGAGCGGCAATGAGCAGTTCTTC. The encoded protein is CSARGQSGNEQFF.

In this sample, this clonotype turned up many times. The V gene is TRBV11-3, the J gene TRBJ2-7, with 9 bases fitting TRBD1. Germline CDR1 and CDR2: SGHNT and YENEEA. The ends lost 6 bases at V and 2 bases at J; junction bases unmatched: 8. CDR3 size: 15 residues. CDR3 bases: TGTGCCAGCAGTTTGGGGACAGGGCTTCCCTACGAGCAGTACTTC. Translating it yields CASSLGTGLPYEQYF.

This clonotype was picked up many times. The chain employs TRBV5-6 and TRBJ1-1, with D possibly matching TRBD1 (5 bases). The germline gives CDR1 SGHDT, CDR2 YYEEEE. This CDR3 has 17 residues. The V end was cut by 2 bases, the J end by 5 bases, with 22 bases between. The CDR3 sequence: CASSFPDGARSETEAFF. DNA for the CDR3: TGTGCCAGCAGCTTCCCCGACGGGGCCCGGTCGGAGACTGAAGCTTTCTTT.

Turning to this clonotype: Sequence at one end of the junction differs from germline and may be a read error. In nucleotides, the CDR3 is TGTGCCAGCAGCAGCGGGGCTAGCAAAGATACGCAGTATTTT. Translated: CASSSGASKDTQYF. This chain links TRBV11-2 with TRBJ2-3; 7 nucleotides align to TRBD2. The CDR3 consists of 14 residues. Germline assignment: CDR1 SGHAT and CDR2 FQNNGV.

About this clonotype itself: This could be a read error, since a much larger clone is one nucleotide away. Here the CDR3 reads CASSGPRGGDTEAFF. The CDR3, as DNA: TGTGCCAGCAGCGGCCCCCGGGGGGGGGACACTGAAGCTTTCTTT. V and J are TRBV9 and TRBJ1-1; maybe TRBD1 (5 bases). CDR3 length equals 15 residues. Germline V gives CDR1 SGDLS, CDR2 YYNGEE. V was trimmed by 3 bases and J by 3 bases, leaving 15 bases between them.

There are many counts of this clonotype. The V and J genes are TRBV27 and TRBJ1-1; D not resolved. CDR3 length equals 15 residues. Germline V CDR1 and CDR2: MNHEY, SMNVEV (reference sequence). Trimming cost V 0 bases and J 0 bases, with 8 bases left between them. Here the CDR3 DNA reads TGTGCCAGCAGTTTATCGGGCAACATGAACACTGAAGCTTTCTTT. Its translation is CASSLSGNMNTEAFF.

This clonotype was seen repeatedly, ten times or more. The rearrangement uses TRBV6-1 and TRBJ1-1, with D perhaps matching TRBD1 (6 bases). Germline CDR1 and CDR2: MNHNS and SASEGT. CDR3 length: 16 amino acids. Trimming took 7 bases from V and 3 from J, leaving 21 bases between them. CDR3 in DNA: TGTGCCAGCACCGATTGGGAACCACCAGGGGACACTGAAGCTTTCTTT. Residues: CASTDWEPPGDTEAFF.

This clonotype has at least ten counts. CDR3 sequence (DNA): TGTGCCAGCATGTGGCTAGCGGATCCTGGGGAGCAGTTCTTC. Translating gives CASMWLADPGEQFF. This sequence joins TRBV27 and TRBJ2-1, with 7 nucleotides matching TRBD2. The CDR3 extends over 14 amino acids. V shed 7 bases and J 10 bases; nucleotides not matched to a gene: 13. Germline values: CDR1 MNHEY, CDR2 SMNVEV (reference sequence).